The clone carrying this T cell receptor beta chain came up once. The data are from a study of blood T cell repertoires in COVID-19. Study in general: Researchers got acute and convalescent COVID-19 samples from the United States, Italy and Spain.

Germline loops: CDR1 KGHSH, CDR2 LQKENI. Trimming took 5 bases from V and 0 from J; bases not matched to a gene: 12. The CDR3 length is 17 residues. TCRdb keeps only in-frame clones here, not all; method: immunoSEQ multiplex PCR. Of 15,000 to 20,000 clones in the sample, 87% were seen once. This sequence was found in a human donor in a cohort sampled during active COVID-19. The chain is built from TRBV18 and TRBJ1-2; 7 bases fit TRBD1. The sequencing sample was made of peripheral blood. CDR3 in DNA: TGTGCCAGCTCATCCCTACAGGGGCCCTCCCCTAACTATGGCTACACCTTC. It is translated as CASSSLQGPSPNYGYTF.